This entry lists 19 T cell receptor beta chains sequenced from one sample in a study of post-analysis software for immune sequencing data. Study conclusions and caveats: The study found TRBV5-6, TRBV5-1 and TRBV20-1 among about five TRBV segments more frequent in patients than controls.

Unique molecular identifiers featured in each of the TCR beta cDNA libraries. TCRdb used MiXCR to reprocess the PCR reads, holding one entry per CDR3 protein. The sample lists approximately 360,000 distinct CDR3 sequences; less than 35% were seen once. Their antigens are not known. Sequencing input: blood. Receptors originate from a girl between 5 and 17 years old with multiple sclerosis.

This clonotype was counted a few times. CDR3: CASSPTGKNIQYF. CDR3 bases: TGTGCCAGCAGCCCGACAGGGAAAAACATTCAGTACTTC. This chain connects TRBV28 to TRBJ2-4; 7 nucleotides agree with TRBD1. After removal of 6 bases from V and 4 bases from J, the junction contained 3 bases not matched to a gene. CDR1 MDHEN and CDR2 SYDVKM come from the germline V gene. The CDR3 covers 13 residues.

This clonotype was counted between two and nine times. The chain employs TRBV7-9 and TRBJ2-4; D gene uncertain. The J call may be in error: the DNA end matches TRBJ2-7 better. CDR3 size: 12 residues. CDR1 and CDR2 (germline): SEHNR, FQNEAQ (reference sequence). The CDR3 DNA follows: TGTGCCAGCAGCTCCCACAGCTACGAGCAGTACTTC. This encodes CASSSHSYEQYF.

This chain joins TRBV7-2 and TRBJ2-2; D ambiguous. Deletions cut 5 bases from V and 7 bases from J, with 20 bases between. The V gene's germline CDR1 is SGHTA and CDR2 FQGNSA. The CDR3 loop spans 16 amino acids. CDR3: CASSLVSGRADGELFF. The CDR3 nucleotides read TGTGCCAGCAGCCTGGTTAGTGGACGTGCGGACGGGGAGCTGTTTTTT. Filled out from reference TRBV7-2 and TRBJ2-2, the complete variable domain reads GAGVSQSPSNKVTEKGKDVELRCDPISGHTALYWYRQSLGQGLEFLIYFQGNSAPDKSGLPSDRFSAERTGGSVSTLTIQRTQQEDSAVYLCASSLVSGRADGELFFGEGSRLTVL.

J is TRBJ1-6 and V is TRBV4-1; unclear D gene. The CDR3 has 15 amino acids. Germline V gene data show CDR1 as MGHRA and CDR2 as YSYEKL. V lost 0 bases and J 10 bases, leaving 13 bases between the germline ends. In DNA form, the CDR3 reads TGCGCCAGCAGCCAAGAAAGTGCCTCGGGGTCACCCCTCCACTTT. Residues: CASSQESASGSPLHF.

This clonotype appeared a few times. The chain carries TRBV9 and TRBJ2-3; the match to TRBD2 covers 11 bases. CDR1 SGDLS and CDR2 YYNGEE come from the germline V gene. Trimming removed 3 bases from V and 2 bases from J; junction bases left unmatched: 2. This CDR3 contains 15 residues. In DNA, the CDR3 is TGTGCCAGCAGCGAGGGACTAGCGGACACAGATACGCAGTATTTT. This gives the protein CASSEGLADTDTQYF.

This clonotype was found many times. The gene calls are TRBV7-2 and TRBJ2-5; 7 nucleotides match TRBD1. The CDR3 contains 16 residues. Trimming at V came to 5 bases and at J to 2 bases, leaving 11 bases not matched to a gene. Germline values: CDR1 SGHTA, CDR2 FQGNSA. CDR3 bases: TGTGCCAGCAGCCTGGGACAGACACAGCCTCAAGAGACCCAGTACTTC. This codes for CASSLGQTQPQETQYF.

This clonotype was seen a handful of times. The chain links TRBV7-2 to TRBJ2-3; D is tentatively TRBD1 or TRBD2 (6 bases each). Trimming cost V 6 bases and J 2 bases, with 12 bases left between them. Germline V gene sequence: CDR1 SGHTA, CDR2 FQGNSA. CDR3 length equals 14 residues. The CDR3 loop reads CASRLGGNTDTQYF. CDR3 nucleotides: TGTGCCAGCAGGCTAGGGGGGAACACAGATACGCAGTATTTT.

The chain employs TRBV9 and TRBJ2-5, with TRBD2 identical over 7 bases. Trimming removed 0 bases from V and 1 base from J; junction bases left unmatched: 3. The CDR3 length is 15 residues. Looked up from germline, CDR1 is SGDLS and CDR2 is YYNGEE. CDR3 in amino acids: CASSVEGLPQETQYF. In DNA, the CDR3 is TGTGCCAGCAGCGTAGAGGGACTACCCCAAGAGACCCAGTACTTC.

The table lists this clonotype with many counts. The chain couples TRBV4-1 to TRBJ2-7; no clear D. The length of the CDR3 is 13 residues. V was shortened by 3 bases and J by 0 bases, with 6 bases between the two germline ends. Germline values: CDR1 MGHRA, CDR2 YSYEKL. The CDR3 sequence is CASSQILSYEQYF. As DNA, the CDR3 is TGCGCCAGCAGCCAGATCCTCTCCTACGAGCAGTACTTC.

The rearrangement uses TRBV6-6 and TRBJ2-3; the D gene could be TRBD1 or TRBD2 (5 bases each). The germline CDR1 and CDR2 sequences are MNHNY and SVGAGI (reference sequence). V was clipped by 4 bases and J by 5 bases, with 7 bases between them. This CDR3 spans 12 amino acids. CDR3 DNA sequence: TGTGCCAGCAGTTGGGACCTAGATACGCAGTATTTT. This sequence encodes CASSWDLDTQYF.

This clonotype was picked up a small number of times. V usage is TRBV20-1 and J usage is TRBJ1-4; D gene uncertain. CDR3 size: 14 residues. V was trimmed by 5 bases and J by 0 bases, leaving 10 bases between them. The germline CDR1 and CDR2 sequences are DFQATT and SNEGSKA (reference sequence). The CDR3, as DNA: TGCAGTGCTTTTCAACAGCCAACTAATGAAAAACTGTTTTTT. Translation: CSAFQQPTNEKLFF.

This rearrangement joins TRBV7-2 to TRBJ2-3, with 8 bases identical to TRBD2. The germline gives CDR1 SGHTA, CDR2 FQGNSA. V lost 2 bases to trimming and J lost 8 bases; unmatched junction nucleotides: 12. The CDR3 length is 16 residues. CDR3 loop: CASSLSLAGQRGTQYF. CDR3 coding DNA: TGTGCCAGCAGCTTAAGCCTAGCGGGCCAGAGGGGTACGCAGTATTTT.

The chain joins TRBV28 to TRBJ2-2; 12 bases line up with TRBD2. Losses at the gene ends were 10 bases for V and 6 bases for J; bases not matched to a gene: 12. This CDR3 contains 16 residues. Germline CDR1 MDHEN, CDR2 SYDVKM. CDR3 in amino acids: CATRLAGDFVSGELFF. For the CDR3, the DNA is TGTGCCACGCGACTAGCGGGGGATTTCGTCTCCGGGGAGCTGTTTTTT.

The chain combines TRBV10-3 with TRBJ2-7; D unclear. In germline, CDR1 is ENHRY, CDR2 SYGVKD. Trimming removed 8 bases from V and 1 base from J, with 12 bases in between. The CDR3 extends over 13 amino acids. CDR3 in DNA: TGTGCCATCGCAACGGGCCTTTCCTACGAGCAGTACTTC. It specifies CAIATGLSYEQYF.

The V call is TRBV12-3 or TRBV12-4, the J call TRBJ2-3, with D perhaps TRBD1 or TRBD2 (5 bases each). The CDR3 is made up of 16 amino acids. Trimming removed 3 bases from V and 5 bases from J, with 18 bases in between. CDR3 bases: TGTGCCAGCAGTTTGATACTGCAGGGCGAGGGAGATACGCAGTATTTT. This gives the protein CASSLILQGEGDTQYF.

This clonotype was picked up a small number of times. At one end the junction does not follow the germline gene, possibly because of a read error. V is TRBV20-1 and J is TRBJ2-3, with D uncertain. There are 13 residues in the CDR3. Germline V lookup: CDR1 DFQATT, CDR2 SNEGSKA (reference sequence). The CDR3 sequence: CSSRLPGSLAQYF. The CDR3 DNA sequence: TGCAGTTCTAGGCTTCCGGGCTCCCTGGCGCAGTATTTT.

This sequence joins TRBV7-6 and TRBJ1-6; D is ambiguous. The germline V and J ends were trimmed by 5 bases and 10 bases, with 24 bases remaining between them. The length of the CDR3 is 17 residues. Germline V CDR1 and CDR2: SGHVS, FNYEAQ. DNA for the CDR3: TGTGCCAGCAGCCGTTCGGCGGTGGGATCCACCCAGTCACCCCTCCACTTT. Protein sequence: CASSRSAVGSTQSPLHF.

This clonotype was seen only a few times. The J gene is TRBJ1-1, the V gene TRBV6-5, with 9 bases that match TRBD1. The CDR3 spans 13 residues. Germline CDR1 MNHEY, CDR2 SVGAGI. Losses at the gene ends were 6 bases for V and 3 bases for J; bases not matched to a gene: 2. In nucleotides, the CDR3 is TGTGCCAGCAGGACAGGGGGGTACACTGAAGCTTTCTTT. Translated: CASRTGGYTEAFF.

The chain joins TRBV7-8 to TRBJ2-1; 9 bases are shared with TRBD1. This CDR3 comprises 17 residues. Germline assignment: CDR1 SGHVS and CDR2 FQNEAQ. Losses at the gene ends were 4 bases for V and 4 bases for J; bases not matched to a gene: 11. CDR3 sequence reads: CASSYGRTGVRYNEQFF. The CDR3 DNA is TGTGCCAGCAGCTATGGTAGGACAGGGGTTCGGTACAATGAGCAGTTCTTC. The entire variable domain, with the rest obtained from reference TRBV7-8 and TRBJ2-1, is as follows: GAGVSQSPRYKVAKRGQDVALRCDPISGHVSLFWYQQALGQGPEFLTYFQNEAQLDKSGLPSDRFFAERPEGSVSTLKIQRTQQEDSAVYLCASSYGRTGVRYNEQFFGPGTRLTVL.